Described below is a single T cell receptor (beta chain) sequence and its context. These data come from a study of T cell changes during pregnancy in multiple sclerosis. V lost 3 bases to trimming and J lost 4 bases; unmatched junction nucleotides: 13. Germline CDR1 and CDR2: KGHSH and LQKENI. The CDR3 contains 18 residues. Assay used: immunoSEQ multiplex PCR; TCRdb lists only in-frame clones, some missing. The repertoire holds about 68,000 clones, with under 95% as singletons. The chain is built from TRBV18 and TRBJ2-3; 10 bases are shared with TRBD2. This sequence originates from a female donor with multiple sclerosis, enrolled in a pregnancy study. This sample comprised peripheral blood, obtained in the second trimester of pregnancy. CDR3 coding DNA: TGTGCCAGCTCACCCCCGAGGAGCGGGGGGGCCCGGGCAGATACGCAGTATTTT. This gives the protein CASSPPRSGGARADTQYF.